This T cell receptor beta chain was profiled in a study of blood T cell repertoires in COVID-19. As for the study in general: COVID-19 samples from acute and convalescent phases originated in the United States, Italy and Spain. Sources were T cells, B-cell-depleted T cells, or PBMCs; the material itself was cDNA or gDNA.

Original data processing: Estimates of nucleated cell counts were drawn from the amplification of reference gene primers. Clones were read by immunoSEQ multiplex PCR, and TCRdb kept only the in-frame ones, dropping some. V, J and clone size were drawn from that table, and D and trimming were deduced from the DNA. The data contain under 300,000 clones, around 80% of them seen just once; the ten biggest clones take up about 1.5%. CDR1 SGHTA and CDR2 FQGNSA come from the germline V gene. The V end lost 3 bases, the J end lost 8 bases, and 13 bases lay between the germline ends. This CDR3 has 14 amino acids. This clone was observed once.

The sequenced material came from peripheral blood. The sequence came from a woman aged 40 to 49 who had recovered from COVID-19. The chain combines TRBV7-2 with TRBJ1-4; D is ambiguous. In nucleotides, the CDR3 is TGTGCCAGCAGCTTGACTATCAAGCCGGAAAAACTGTTTTTT. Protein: CASSLTIKPEKLFF.